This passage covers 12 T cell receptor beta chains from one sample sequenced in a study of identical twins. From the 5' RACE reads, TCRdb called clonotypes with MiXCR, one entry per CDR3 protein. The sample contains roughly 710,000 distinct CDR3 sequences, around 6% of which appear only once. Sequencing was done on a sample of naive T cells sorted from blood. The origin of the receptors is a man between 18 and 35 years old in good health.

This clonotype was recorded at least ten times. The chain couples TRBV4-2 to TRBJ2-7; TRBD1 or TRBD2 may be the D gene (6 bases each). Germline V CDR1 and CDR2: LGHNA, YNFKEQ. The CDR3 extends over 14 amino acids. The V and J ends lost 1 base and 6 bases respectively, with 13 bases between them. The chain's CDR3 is CASSQGQEGPEQYF. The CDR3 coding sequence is TGTGCCAGCAGCCAAGGACAGGAGGGCCCCGAGCAGTACTTC.

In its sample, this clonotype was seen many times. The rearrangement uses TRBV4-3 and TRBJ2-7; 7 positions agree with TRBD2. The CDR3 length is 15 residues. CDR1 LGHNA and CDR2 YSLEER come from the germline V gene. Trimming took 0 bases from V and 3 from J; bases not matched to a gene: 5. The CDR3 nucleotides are TGCGCCAGCAGCCAAGATGAAGGGACTATCTACGAGCAGTACTTC. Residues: CASSQDEGTIYEQYF.

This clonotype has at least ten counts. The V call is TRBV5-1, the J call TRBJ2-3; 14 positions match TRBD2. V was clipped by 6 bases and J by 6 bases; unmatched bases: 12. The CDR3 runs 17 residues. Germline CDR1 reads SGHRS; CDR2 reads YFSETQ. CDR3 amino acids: CASTPPGLAGVTDTQYF. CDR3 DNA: TGCGCCAGCACGCCTCCGGGACTAGCGGGAGTTACGGATACGCAGTATTTT.

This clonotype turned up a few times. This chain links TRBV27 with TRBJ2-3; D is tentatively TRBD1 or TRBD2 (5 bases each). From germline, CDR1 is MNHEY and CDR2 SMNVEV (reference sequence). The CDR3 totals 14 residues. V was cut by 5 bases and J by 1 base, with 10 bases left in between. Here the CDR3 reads CASSLPGRTDTQYF. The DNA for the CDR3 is TGTGCCAGCAGTCTACCGGGACGCACAGATACGCAGTATTTT.

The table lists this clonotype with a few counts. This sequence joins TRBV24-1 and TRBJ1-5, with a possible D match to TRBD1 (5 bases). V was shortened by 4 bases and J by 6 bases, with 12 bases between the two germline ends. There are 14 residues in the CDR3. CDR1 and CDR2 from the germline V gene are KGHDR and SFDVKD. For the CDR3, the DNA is TGTGCCACCAGTGACGGGGGAGGGTTTCAGCCCCAGCATTTT. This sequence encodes CATSDGGGFQPQHF.

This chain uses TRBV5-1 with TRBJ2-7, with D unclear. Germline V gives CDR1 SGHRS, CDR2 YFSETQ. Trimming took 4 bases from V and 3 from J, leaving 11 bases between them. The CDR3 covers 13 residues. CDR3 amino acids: CASSPDPGYEQYF. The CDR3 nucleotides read TGCGCCAGCAGCCCGGACCCAGGCTACGAGCAGTACTTC. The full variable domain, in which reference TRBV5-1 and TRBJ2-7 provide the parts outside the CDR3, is KAGVTQTPRYLIKTRGQQVTLSCSPISGHRSVSWYQQTPGQGLQFLFEYFSETQRNKGNFPGRFSGRQFSNSRSEMNVSTLELGDSALYLCASSPDPGYEQYFGPGTRLTVT.

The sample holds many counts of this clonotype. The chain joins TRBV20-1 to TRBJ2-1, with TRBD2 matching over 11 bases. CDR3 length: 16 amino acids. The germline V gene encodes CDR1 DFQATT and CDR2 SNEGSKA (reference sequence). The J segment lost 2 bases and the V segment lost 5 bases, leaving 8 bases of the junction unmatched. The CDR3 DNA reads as TGCAGTGCTGGAGGGGCACTAGCGGGGGCCTACAATGAGCAGTTCTTC. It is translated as CSAGGALAGAYNEQFF.

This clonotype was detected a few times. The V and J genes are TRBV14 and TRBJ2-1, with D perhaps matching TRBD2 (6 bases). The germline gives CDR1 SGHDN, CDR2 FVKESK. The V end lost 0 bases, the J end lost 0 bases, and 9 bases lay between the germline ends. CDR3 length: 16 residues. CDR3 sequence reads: CASSQDSGVSYNEQFF. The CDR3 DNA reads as TGTGCCAGCAGCCAAGATTCGGGGGTCTCCTACAATGAGCAGTTCTTC.

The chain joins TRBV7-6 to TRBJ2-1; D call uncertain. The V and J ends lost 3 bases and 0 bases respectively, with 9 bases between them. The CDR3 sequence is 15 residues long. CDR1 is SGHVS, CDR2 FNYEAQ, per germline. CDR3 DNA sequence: TGTGCCAGCAGCTTGCTACTCCGCTCCTACAATGAGCAGTTCTTC. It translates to CASSLLLRSYNEQFF.

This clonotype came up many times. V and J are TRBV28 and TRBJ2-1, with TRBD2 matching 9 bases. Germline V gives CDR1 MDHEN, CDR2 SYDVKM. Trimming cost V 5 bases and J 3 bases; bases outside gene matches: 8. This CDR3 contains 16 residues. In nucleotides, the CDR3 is TGTGCCAGCAGTCGACTGGGACTAGCAGGCTACAATGAGCAGTTCTTC. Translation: CASSRLGLAGYNEQFF.

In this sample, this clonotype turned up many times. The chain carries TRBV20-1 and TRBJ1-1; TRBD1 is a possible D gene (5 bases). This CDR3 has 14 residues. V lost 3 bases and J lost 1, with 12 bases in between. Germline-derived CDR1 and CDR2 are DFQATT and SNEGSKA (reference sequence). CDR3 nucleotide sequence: TGCAGTGCTAGTCGAGGGGTCCGGAACACTGAAGCTTTCTTT. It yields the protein CSASRGVRNTEAFF.

Here the CDR3 reads CASRLGQVNTEAFF. The CDR3 DNA follows: TGTGCCAGTCGATTGGGACAGGTCAACACTGAAGCTTTCTTT. The chain employs TRBV12-3 or TRBV12-4 and TRBJ1-1; 8 bases align to TRBD1. The trim removed 9 bases at V and 2 bases at J, leaving 8 bases unmatched. The CDR3 consists of 14 residues.